This T cell receptor beta chain was identified during a study of tumor and adjacent non-tumor tissue in lung cancer (dated by TCRdb to between 2017 and 2018). General notes on the study: The cohort included about a dozen adenocarcinoma, 2 squamous cell carcinoma and 1 small cell lung cancer patients. Sequencing produced more than 100,000,000 productive TCRbeta reads in total, an average of about 4 million reads per sample. The approximately 15 patients were aged about 31 to 80 years, included about ten men and 5 women, and had TNM stage I to III disease. Bulk TCRbeta repertoires were compared between lung tumor tissue and matched distant non-tumor lung tissue obtained from fewer than 16 lung cancer patients. TCRbeta CDR3 sequencing was performed on a few dozen paired specimens, with one tumor sample and one normal lung sample collected per patient. What the authors observed across the whole study: The top 100 clones accounted for a significantly larger cumulative portion of the repertoire in normal lung than in tumor tissue. Significantly higher TCR diversity (inverse Simpson) was observed in tumor tissue than in normal lung tissue (about 410 vs 180, P = 0.0075, Mann-Whitney U test). Only approximately 14 patients were included in the cohort, and the need for larger samples and more detailed clinical data was noted by the authors. TCR diversity was significantly higher in younger patients, and higher tumor TCR diversity was associated with shorter overall and disease-free survival. Neither the sequencing platform nor unique molecular identifiers are named or mentioned anywhere in the methods. Because peripheral blood was not sequenced, blood TCRbeta repertoires in the lung cancer patients of the study were not examined.

RNA was isolated from bulk unsorted tissue, and RNA quality was assessed with a NanoDrop ND-1000 and an Agilent 2100. For the normal lung samples, distant non-tumor tissue was collected more than 3 cm away from the tumor edge. All donors had newly diagnosed lung cancer, had not received prior chemotherapy, and were admitted for thoracic surgery in China between August and November 2014. Anyone who had undergone radiotherapy or chemotherapy before, or who had another cancer at the same time, was left out of the study. Surgical tissue pieces of roughly 1-2.2 cm3 were preserved in RNAlater solution and stored at -80 °C until use. The CDR3 spans 14 amino acids, including both terminal residues. Only CDR3 DNA is held: 42 bases, read in frame from base 1. CDR1 and CDR2 are drawn from the germline V gene (reference sequence): SGHAT, FQDESV. The method was multiplex PCR. The listed sequencing device is Illumina HiSeq 2500. TCRbeta libraries were constructed through three rounds of nested PCR with primers (Table S4) according to protocols adapted from ARM-PCR. Before sequencing, PCR products of 200-500 bp were cut from the gel and purified using the QIAquick gel extraction kit. The authors processed their data as follows. Trimmomatic was used to clean the reads, FLASH was used to merge the reads into complete CDR3 sequences, and MiTCR was used to assign the reads to V(D)J germline segments. Clonal diversity was computed as the inverse Simpson's index with VDJtools. In-frame sequences without a premature stop codon were defined as productive reads. TCRdb reran the public reads through fastp at Q25 and MiXCR, keeping productive beta chains. Under each unique CDR3 protein, matching rows form one entry showing the most common genes and DNA. TCRdb, not the authors, supplied the V and J calls. This sample gives around 100,000 distinct CDR3 sequences in total; 50% to 70% of them show up just once. Roughly 18% of the sample lies in the top ten.

About this clonotype itself: It has no known antigen specificity. No conserved phenylalanine or tryptophan is present at the end of the CDR3, so a read error is the likely explanation.

The receptor was derived from a man aged 25 to 45 with non-small cell lung cancer. Recombination joined TRBV11-1 with TRBJ1-1, with no reliable assignment of the D segment. The sequenced sample was distant non-tumor lung tissue. The CDR3 protein sequence reads: CVSSLQSLNTEAFL. The DNA is as follows: TGTGTCAGCAGCTTACAATCGCTGAACACTGAAGCTTTCCTT.